These T cell receptor beta chains were read from a single sample in a study of blood T cell repertoires in COVID-19. TCRdb's copy holds only in-frame clones and misses some; the assay was immunoSEQ multiplex PCR. The sample carries 75,000 to 95,000 clones, about two thirds recorded once. Sample: peripheral blood. Receptor source: a woman aged 60-75 years in a cohort sampled during active or convalescent COVID-19. Each CDR3 is given with its conserved first and last residue. A D gene is named only where the DNA matches it firmly. Expanded clones get a size class; other rows say once, few or many, or leave the size out.

cdr3_nt: TGCGCCAGCAGCTTCCCAGGCTACGAGCAGTACTTC; cdr3_aa: CASSFPGYEQYF; d_call: -; cdr3_length: 12; v_call: TRBV5-1; j_call: TRBJ2-7; clone_size: few
cdr3_nt: TGTGCCAGCGGGAAGGGGTGGGACGAGCAGTACTTC; cdr3_aa: CASGKGWDEQYF; d_call: -; cdr3_length: 12; v_call: TRBV2; j_call: TRBJ2-7; clone_size: -
cdr3_nt: TGTGCCAGCAGCTTAGTCACAGGTTACACTGAAGCTTTCTTT; cdr3_aa: CASSLVTGYTEAFF; d_call: -; cdr3_length: 14; v_call: TRBV7-6; j_call: TRBJ1-1; clone_size: -
cdr3_nt: TGTGCCAGCAGTTACTCCGGACTCGGGATCGACGAGCAGTACTTC; cdr3_aa: CASSYSGLGIDEQYF; d_call: -; cdr3_length: 15; v_call: TRBV6-6; j_call: TRBJ2-7; clone_size: -
cdr3_nt: TGTGCCAGCAGTACCCGAAGTGGCCGCCCGATGGACACTGAAGCTTTCTTT; cdr3_aa: CASSTRSGRPMDTEAFF; d_call: -; cdr3_length: 17; v_call: TRBV5-5; j_call: TRBJ1-1; clone_size: once
cdr3_nt: TGTGCCAGCGGGGGGGGACCCTACAATGAGCAGTTCTTC; cdr3_aa: CASGGGPYNEQFF; d_call: TRBD2; cdr3_length: 13; v_call: TRBV2; j_call: TRBJ2-1; clone_size: -
cdr3_nt: TGTGCCAGCTCACCACAGAGCCTGAACACTGAAGCTTTCTTT; cdr3_aa: CASSPQSLNTEAFF; d_call: -; cdr3_length: 14; v_call: TRBV18; j_call: TRBJ1-1; clone_size: -
cdr3_nt: TGTGCCAGCAGTGAAACCGGGACAGGAGAGACCCAGTACTTC; cdr3_aa: CASSETGTGETQYF; d_call: TRBD1; cdr3_length: 14; v_call: TRBV2; j_call: TRBJ2-5; clone_size: -
cdr3_nt: TGTGCCAGCAGTTACGGGCAGGGGGCTCGTAATTCACCCCTCCACTTT; cdr3_aa: CASSYGQGARNSPLHF; d_call: TRBD1; cdr3_length: 16; v_call: TRBV6-5; j_call: TRBJ1-6; clone_size: once
cdr3_nt: TGTGCCAGCAGTCCTCCCGGGGGGTCCCTGAGGGAGCAGTTCTTC; cdr3_aa: CASSPPGGSLREQFF; d_call: TRBD2; cdr3_length: 15; v_call: TRBV25-1; j_call: TRBJ2-1; clone_size: -
cdr3_nt: TGTGCCAGCAGCGAGACAGGGCGGGACTATGGCTACACCTTC; cdr3_aa: CASSETGRDYGYTF; d_call: TRBD1; cdr3_length: 14; v_call: TRBV9; j_call: TRBJ1-2; clone_size: -
cdr3_nt: TGCGCCAGCAGCCAAGACTATGCGTGGCGGGGTCGTGAGCAGTTCTTC; cdr3_aa: CASSQDYAWRGREQFF; d_call: -; cdr3_length: 16; v_call: TRBV4-3; j_call: TRBJ2-1; clone_size: -
cdr3_nt: TGCGCCAGCAGCCAGGCGGACTATGGAAACACCATATATTTT; cdr3_aa: CASSQADYGNTIYF; d_call: -; cdr3_length: 14; v_call: TRBV5-1; j_call: TRBJ1-3; clone_size: -
cdr3_nt: TGTGCCAGCAGCTTAGGATCCAGCGGGGGGACGAACACCGGGGAGCTGTTTTTT; cdr3_aa: CASSLGSSGGTNTGELFF; d_call: TRBD2; cdr3_length: 18; v_call: TRBV7-9; j_call: TRBJ2-2; clone_size: -
cdr3_nt: TGTGCCTGGAGTGGGACAGGGGGCCATGGCTACACCTTC; cdr3_aa: CAWSGTGGHGYTF; d_call: TRBD1; cdr3_length: 13; v_call: TRBV30; j_call: TRBJ1-2; clone_size: few
cdr3_nt: TGTGCCAGCTCACCGAGGACAGACAATGGCTACACCTTC; cdr3_aa: CASSPRTDNGYTF; d_call: -; cdr3_length: 13; v_call: TRBV18; j_call: TRBJ1-2; clone_size: -
cdr3_nt: TGTGCCAGCAGTCCCGGACAGGGGGCCTACGAGCAGTACTTC; cdr3_aa: CASSPGQGAYEQYF; d_call: TRBD1; cdr3_length: 14; v_call: TRBV28; j_call: TRBJ2-7; clone_size: -
cdr3_nt: TGTGCCAGCAGCTTATTGGGGGGAGAGACCCAGTACTTC; cdr3_aa: CASSLLGGETQYF; d_call: -; cdr3_length: 13; v_call: TRBV7-8; j_call: TRBJ2-5; clone_size: -
cdr3_nt: TGTGCCAGCAGCCAGGGACTAGCGGGGGCCTACACAGATACGCAGTATTTT; cdr3_aa: CASSQGLAGAYTDTQYF; d_call: TRBD2; cdr3_length: 17; v_call: TRBV5-4; j_call: TRBJ2-3; clone_size: -
cdr3_nt: TGTGCCAGCAGCGTGGACCTGGGGGGTACGCAGTATTTT; cdr3_aa: CASSVDLGGTQYF; d_call: -; cdr3_length: 13; v_call: TRBV9; j_call: TRBJ2-3; clone_size: -
cdr3_nt: TGTGCCAGCAAAATAGCGGGGGGGCGGAACACAGATACGCAGTATTTT; cdr3_aa: CASKIAGGRNTDTQYF; d_call: TRBD2; cdr3_length: 16; v_call: TRBV5-4; j_call: TRBJ2-3; clone_size: -
cdr3_nt: TGCAGTGCTAGTCGGGGTGCCTACGAGCAGTACTTC; cdr3_aa: CSASRGAYEQYF; d_call: -; cdr3_length: 12; v_call: TRBV20-1; j_call: TRBJ2-7; clone_size: once
cdr3_nt: TGCGCCAGCAGCTTTGAGACACAAGCCTATGGCTACACCTTC; cdr3_aa: CASSFETQAYGYTF; d_call: -; cdr3_length: 14; v_call: TRBV5-1; j_call: TRBJ1-2; clone_size: few
cdr3_nt: TGCGCCAGCAGCCGTCTGCTCGGAGAGACCCAGTACTTC; cdr3_aa: CASSRLLGETQYF; d_call: -; cdr3_length: 13; v_call: TRBV4-1; j_call: TRBJ2-5; clone_size: few
cdr3_nt: TGTGCCACCAGTGATGGGAGCCGTAATGAGCAGTTCTTC; cdr3_aa: CATSDGSRNEQFF; d_call: -; cdr3_length: 13; v_call: TRBV24-1; j_call: TRBJ2-1; clone_size: -
cdr3_nt: TGTGCCAGCAGCCAATGGGGGGATAATTCACCCCTCCACTTT; cdr3_aa: CASSQWGDNSPLHF; d_call: -; cdr3_length: 14; v_call: TRBV3-1/TRBV3-2; j_call: TRBJ1-6; clone_size: -
cdr3_nt: TGTGCCAGCAGCGCCTCGACAGGGGGAGACACCGGGGAGCTGTTTTTT; cdr3_aa: CASSASTGGDTGELFF; d_call: TRBD1; cdr3_length: 16; v_call: TRBV7-9; j_call: TRBJ2-2; clone_size: few
cdr3_nt: TGTGCCAGCAGCCGCAGACTAGCGGGGGCGTTAGATACGCAGTATTTT; cdr3_aa: CASSRRLAGALDTQYF; d_call: TRBD2; cdr3_length: 16; v_call: TRBV7-8; j_call: TRBJ2-3; clone_size: -
cdr3_nt: TGCGCCAGCAGCCAAGTCGGACAGGGGGCGCAGGAGACCCAGTACTTC; cdr3_aa: CASSQVGQGAQETQYF; d_call: TRBD1; cdr3_length: 16; v_call: TRBV4-3; j_call: TRBJ2-5; clone_size: few